The present T cell receptor beta chain was sequenced within a study of T cell repertoires in cytomegalovirus infection. As for the study in general: Through public TCR beta signatures, both CMV infection and matching HLA type were indicated.

The CDR3 length is 12 residues. Germline-derived CDR1 and CDR2 are SEHNR and FQNEAQ (reference sequence). Between the trimmed V and J ends, which lost 1 base and 6 bases, there was a span of 6 bases. TCRdb re-analysed the reads in MiXCR, keeping a single row per CDR3 protein. The sample records about 180,000 distinct CDR3 sequences, 15% to 20% being singletons. The source of this sequence is a human donor in good health (CMV status not recorded). Some clones in this sample may be carry-over from other donors' samples. The rearrangement links TRBV7-9 to TRBJ1-2; D unresolved. Sequenced sample: CD8+ T cells from PBMCs. DNA of the CDR3: TGTGCCAGCAGCTTAGTGGTAGATGGCTACACCTTC. Translated: CASSLVVDGYTF.